Below are 30 T cell receptor beta chains sequenced from a single sample in a study of siplizumab effects on memory and regulatory T cells (dated by TCRdb to about 2019). Libraries were prepared through the immunoSEQ multiplex PCR assay. TCRdb limited this immuneACCESS table to in-frame rearrangements with V and J called. A share of clones is missing; checked studies link under half to unresolved V genes, and the rest is unexplained. The sample contains 70,000 to 100,000 clones, roughly 93% of them found a single time. The ten largest clones capture 5.5% to 7.5% of the sample. The sequenced sample was CD8+ T cells sorted from blood. These TCRs come from a human donor in good health.

The chain is built from TRBV27 and TRBJ1-2, with unresolved D. The CDR3 is made up of 14 amino acids. Trimming removed 1 base at V and 0 bases at J, with 6 bases between. CDR1 and CDR2 from the germline V gene are MNHEY and SMNVEV (reference sequence). The CDR3 sequence: CASSLWPANYGYTF. The CDR3 region has the DNA TGTGCCAGCAGTTTATGGCCAGCTAACTATGGCTACACCTTC.

The rearrangement uses TRBV9 and TRBJ2-3; 8 bases align to TRBD2. V lost 0 bases, J lost 4 bases, and 7 bases stayed unmatched. CDR1 SGDLS and CDR2 YYNGEE come from the germline V gene. The CDR3 has 16 residues. Written as DNA, the CDR3 is TGTGCCAGCAGCGTAGCTCGGACTAGCCCCGCAGATACGCAGTATTTT. This translates into CASSVARTSPADTQYF.

This clone was counted once. The chain employs TRBV7-9 and TRBJ2-1; D is ambiguous. V shed 5 bases and J shed 2 bases, with 16 bases lying between them. CDR1 and CDR2 (germline): SEHNR, FQNEAQ (reference sequence). The CDR3 totals 16 residues. CDR3 residues: CASSDFEGSTYNEQFF. The CDR3 DNA sequence: TGTGCCAGCAGCGATTTTGAAGGGTCAACCTACAATGAGCAGTTCTTC.

The chain joins TRBV9 to TRBJ2-5; 12 bases are a match to TRBD2. Germline-derived CDR1 and CDR2 are SGDLS and YYNGEE. CDR3 length equals 16 residues. V shed 3 bases, J shed 4 bases, and the junction held 7 bases outside the gene matches. The CDR3 is CASSGVLAGGRETQYF. CDR3 coding DNA: TGTGCCAGCAGCGGGGTACTAGCGGGAGGTAGAGAGACCCAGTACTTC.

The chain is built from TRBV7-9 and TRBJ2-1, with TRBD2 matching 11 bases. Per germline, CDR1 SEHNR and CDR2 FQNEAQ (reference sequence). This CDR3 is built from 18 residues. Trimming removed 5 bases from V and 4 bases from J; junction bases left unmatched: 13. In DNA form, the CDR3 reads TGTGCCAGCAGCCCTAGCGGCGAAGGGACTAGCGGATACAATGAGCAGTTCTTC. Protein product: CASSPSGEGTSGYNEQFF. The full variable domain, its missing parts supplied by reference TRBV7-9 and TRBJ2-1, is DTGVSQNPRHKITKRGQNVTFRCDPISEHNRLYWYRQTLGQGPEFLTYFQNEAQLEKSRLLSDRFSAERPKGSFSTLEIQRTEQGDSAMYLCASSPSGEGTSGYNEQFFGPGTRLTVL.

The chain recombines TRBV4-1 with TRBJ1-5; D ambiguous. The CDR3 runs to 16 residues. Germline V gene data show CDR1 as MGHRA and CDR2 as YSYEKL. V was cut by 0 bases and J by 1 base, with 10 bases left in between. The CDR3 coding sequence is TGCGCCAGCAGCCAAGATGCGGCAGAGAGCAATCAGCCCCAGCATTTT. Residues: CASSQDAAESNQPQHF.

The chain couples TRBV25-1 to TRBJ1-1; the D gene is possibly TRBD1 (5 bases). Germline assignment: CDR1 MGHDK and CDR2 SYGVNS. The CDR3 has 16 amino acids. Trimming took off 0 bases at V and 0 bases at J, with 11 bases between the two ends. The CDR3 DNA reads TGTGCCAGCAGTGAATATAGGGACTCAATGAACACTGAAGCTTTCTTT. Protein sequence: CASSEYRDSMNTEAFF.

The V and J genes are TRBV9 and TRBJ1-4; possible D gene TRBD1, 5 bases. Germline V CDR1 and CDR2: SGDLS, YYNGEE. The CDR3 extends over 15 amino acids. V shed 5 bases and J shed 3 bases, with 14 bases lying between them. CDR3 loop: CASSPGGAPNEKLFF. The CDR3 DNA follows: TGTGCCAGCAGTCCTGGCGGGGCGCCTAATGAAAAACTGTTTTTT.

The rearrangement joins TRBV7-9 to TRBJ2-5; D possibly uses TRBD1 or TRBD2 (5 bases each). This CDR3 is built from 12 residues. Per the germline V gene, CDR1 is SEHNR and CDR2 is FQNEAQ (reference sequence). V was cut by 5 bases and J by 5 bases, with 9 bases left in between. The CDR3 here is CASSEGWETQYF. CDR3 sequence (DNA): TGTGCCAGCAGCGAGGGGTGGGAGACCCAGTACTTC.

This clone was detected a few times. The chain has TRBV10-3 and TRBJ1-2; D call uncertain. Trimming shortened V by 0 bases and J by 8 bases, and 4 bases separated the two germline ends. Germline V gives CDR1 ENHRY, CDR2 SYGVKD. CDR3 size: 11 residues. The CDR3 DNA follows: TGTGCCATCAGTGAGTCATGGGGCTACACCTTC. Its translation: CAISESWGYTF.

This clone showed up just once. The CDR3 bases are TGTGCCAGTACTTGGGGGGGGAATAATGAGCAGTTCTTC. Its protein product is CASTWGGNNEQFF. The chain recombines TRBV25-1 with TRBJ2-1; 7 bases map to TRBD2. The germline gives CDR1 MGHDK, CDR2 SYGVNS. The CDR3 has 13 amino acids. The ends lost 9 bases at V and 7 bases at J; junction bases unmatched: 9.

The CDR3 nucleotides are TGTGCCTGGAGTGTCGGGGACAGCGGCTGGAGAAATTCACCCCTCCACTTT. It yields the protein CAWSVGDSGWRNSPLHF. The genes are TRBV30 and TRBJ1-6; 7 nucleotides agree with TRBD1. The CDR3 is 17 amino acids. CDR1 is GTSNPN, CDR2 SVGIG, per germline (reference sequence). V shed 0 bases, J shed 7 bases, and the junction held 12 bases outside the gene matches.

The V gene is TRBV12-2, the J gene TRBJ1-5. TRBV12-2 is a listed pseudogene. The CDR3 extends over 18 amino acids. CDR3 amino acids: CASRLRYPEKESNQPQHF. CDR3 in DNA: TGTGCAAGTCGCTTAAGGTATCCAGAGAAAGAGAGCAATCAGCCCCAGCATTTT.

The CDR3 sequence: CAWSVTDTYTEAFF. CDR3 sequence (DNA): TGTGCCTGGAGTGTGACAGACACATACACTGAAGCTTTCTTT. The chain joins TRBV30 to TRBJ1-1, with D maybe TRBD1 (5 bases). Germline V gene sequence: CDR1 GTSNPN, CDR2 SVGIG (reference sequence). Trimming left V 0 bases short and J 3 bases short, with 11 bases between. The CDR3 runs to 14 residues.

This rearrangement joins TRBV30 to TRBJ1-4; 7 nucleotides align to TRBD1. Germline V lookup: CDR1 GTSNPN, CDR2 SVGIG (reference sequence). The CDR3 length is 13 residues. V gave up 3 bases and J gave up 6 bases; unmatched junction bases: 4. The CDR3: CAWRTGQDEKLFF. The DNA of the CDR3 is TGTGCCTGGAGGACAGGACAGGATGAAAAACTGTTTTTT.

The chain links TRBV4-2 to TRBJ2-5; D is tentatively TRBD1 or TRBD2 (6 bases each). The CDR3 spans 14 residues. V was clipped by 0 bases and J by 4 bases, with 9 bases between them. The germline V gene has CDR1 LGHNA and CDR2 YNFKEQ. The CDR3 here is CASSQEGGTETQYF. CDR3 in DNA: TGTGCCAGCAGCCAAGAAGGGGGGACAGAGACCCAGTACTTC.

The chain recombines TRBV27 with TRBJ2-7, with 7 bases fitting TRBD1. Germline-derived CDR1 and CDR2 are MNHEY and SMNVEV (reference sequence). This CDR3 has 15 residues. V gave up 6 bases and J gave up 3 bases; unmatched junction bases: 11. In DNA form, the CDR3 reads TGTGCCAGCAGCCCCCCAGGGGGACAGCTCTACGAGCAGTACTTC. It specifies CASSPPGGQLYEQYF.

The chain joins TRBV5-4 to TRBJ2-1; no clear D. Germline V gene sequence: CDR1 SGHNT, CDR2 YYREEE (reference sequence). The CDR3 has 12 amino acids. Trimming took 3 bases from V and 8 from J, leaving 9 bases between them. The CDR3 is CASSSHPHEQFF. The CDR3 nucleotides read TGTGCCAGCAGCTCCCATCCCCATGAGCAGTTCTTC. The full variable domain, completed using reference TRBV5-4 and TRBJ2-1, is ETGVTQSPTHLIKTRGQQVTLRCSSQSGHNTVSWYQQALGQGPQFIFQYYREEENGRGNFPPRFSGLQFPNYSSELNVNALELDDSALYLCASSSHPHEQFFGPGTRLTVL.

The V gene is TRBV6-6, the J gene TRBJ2-7; possible D gene TRBD2, 6 bases. The germline V gene encodes CDR1 MNHNY and CDR2 SVGAGI (reference sequence). There are 12 residues in the CDR3. V lost 11 bases, J lost 0 bases, and 11 bases lay in between. The CDR3 here is CACRDFSYEQYF. CDR3 coding DNA: TGTGCCTGCCGGGACTTCTCCTACGAGCAGTACTTC.

The chain has TRBV7-2 and TRBJ1-2, with D possibly matching TRBD1 (5 bases). CDR3 size: 15 residues. Between the trimmed V and J ends, which lost 2 bases and 5 bases, there was a span of 15 bases. Per germline, CDR1 SGHTA and CDR2 FQGNSA. This CDR3 is CASSLFPGDFYGYTF. For the CDR3, the DNA is TGTGCCAGCAGCTTATTTCCGGGGGATTTTTATGGCTACACCTTC.

V is TRBV6-1 and J is TRBJ2-1, with D unclear. V lost 3 bases, J lost 8 bases, and 11 bases lay in between. Germline CDR1 reads MNHNS; CDR2 reads SASEGT. The CDR3 runs 13 residues. The CDR3 DNA sequence: TGTGCCAGCAGTGAGGGTGGCCTTGATGAGCAGTTCTTC. Translated, it gives CASSEGGLDEQFF.

The chain combines TRBV4-2 with TRBJ2-7; 16 positions match TRBD2. Germline CDR1 is LGHNA and CDR2 is YNFKEQ. V lost 2 bases, J lost 6 bases, and 4 bases stayed unmatched. The CDR3 runs 16 residues. The CDR3 protein is CASSQPGTSGRGEQYF. The CDR3 DNA reads TGTGCCAGCAGCCAACCCGGGACTAGCGGGAGGGGCGAGCAGTACTTC.

In its sample, this clone was seen a few times. The chain employs TRBV30 and TRBJ1-1, with D possibly being TRBD1 (6 bases). The V end was cut by 0 bases, the J end by 6 bases, with 14 bases between. Germline V gene data show CDR1 as GTSNPN and CDR2 as SVGIG (reference sequence). The CDR3 contains 14 residues. This CDR3 is CAWSVRDEGAEAFF. In DNA, the CDR3 is TGTGCCTGGAGTGTACGGGACGAGGGGGCTGAAGCTTTCTTT.

The V gene is TRBV21-1, the J gene TRBJ2-1; TRBD1 reflects the table's D call only, with no check against the DNA. TRBV21-1 is listed as a pseudogene. The CDR3 contains 16 residues. The DNA of the CDR3 is TGTGCCAGCAGCCCCCGACAGGGGCACTCCTACAATGAGCAGTTCTTC. Translated, it gives CASSPRQGHSYNEQFF.

CDR3 sequence reads: CASSLDGTGLYEQYF. The CDR3 bases are TGCGCCAGCAGCTTGGACGGGACGGGACTCTACGAGCAGTACTTC. The rearrangement joins TRBV5-1 to TRBJ2-7; D is perhaps TRBD2 (6 bases). V lost 0 bases and J 3 bases, leaving 13 bases between the germline ends. Germline values: CDR1 SGHRS, CDR2 YFSETQ. The CDR3 covers 15 residues.

The J gene is TRBJ2-1, the V gene TRBV19; possible D gene TRBD2, 5 bases. Looked up from germline, CDR1 is LNHDA and CDR2 is SQIVND (reference sequence). The length of the CDR3 is 13 residues. V lost 7 bases to trimming and J lost 2 bases, with 9 bases between them. CDR3: CASISGTYNEQFF. CDR3 bases: TGTGCCAGTATATCCGGGACCTACAATGAGCAGTTCTTC.

The chain has TRBV19 and TRBJ1-3; tentatively, D is TRBD1 (5 bases). Trimming pared 5 bases from V and 0 bases from J, leaving 8 bases between. This CDR3 spans 14 amino acids. CDR1 is LNHDA and CDR2 is SQIVND in the germline V gene (reference sequence). The CDR3 is CASSYRSSGNTIYF. The CDR3 DNA sequence: TGTGCCAGTAGTTACAGGAGCTCTGGAAACACCATATATTTT.

This sequence joins TRBV11-2 and TRBJ1-3; no clear D gene. This CDR3 spans 14 amino acids. Trimming removed 5 bases from V and 0 bases from J, with 8 bases in between. Germline V CDR1 and CDR2: SGHAT, FQNNGV. As DNA, the CDR3 is TGTGCCAGCAGCGACTGGGGCTCTGGAAACACCATATATTTT. The encoded protein is CASSDWGSGNTIYF.

V gene TRBV5-6 combines with J gene TRBJ2-7; weak D call: TRBD1 (6 bases). Germline V gene lookup returns CDR1 SGHDT and CDR2 YYEEEE. This CDR3 is built from 15 residues. The V gene lost 4 bases and the J gene lost 3 bases, with 17 bases spanning the gap. CDR3 bases: TGTGCCAGCAGCGGCGCCGGGACAACGAACTACGAGCAGTACTTC. It encodes CASSGAGTTNYEQYF.

The genes are TRBV5-1 and TRBJ2-1; unclear D gene. The length of the CDR3 is 15 residues. From germline, CDR1 is SGHRS and CDR2 YFSETQ. With 4 bases removed from V and 0 bases from J, the gap between germline ends came to 11 bases. CDR3 nucleotides: TGCGCCAGCAGCCCAGCTGCTGACTCCTACAATGAGCAGTTCTTC. Its translation: CASSPAADSYNEQFF.